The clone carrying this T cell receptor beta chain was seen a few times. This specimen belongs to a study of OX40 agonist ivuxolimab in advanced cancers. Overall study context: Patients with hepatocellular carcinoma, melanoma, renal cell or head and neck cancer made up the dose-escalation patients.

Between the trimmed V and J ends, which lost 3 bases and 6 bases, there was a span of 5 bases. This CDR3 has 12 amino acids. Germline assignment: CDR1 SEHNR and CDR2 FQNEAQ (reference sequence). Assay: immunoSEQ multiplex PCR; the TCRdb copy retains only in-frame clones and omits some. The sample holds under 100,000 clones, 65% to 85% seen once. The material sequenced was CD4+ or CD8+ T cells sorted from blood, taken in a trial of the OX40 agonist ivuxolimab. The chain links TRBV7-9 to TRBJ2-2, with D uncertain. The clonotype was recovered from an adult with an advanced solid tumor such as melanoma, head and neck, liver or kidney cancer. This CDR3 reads CASSFNPGELFF. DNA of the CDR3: TGTGCCAGCAGCTTTAATCCCGGGGAGCTGTTTTTT.